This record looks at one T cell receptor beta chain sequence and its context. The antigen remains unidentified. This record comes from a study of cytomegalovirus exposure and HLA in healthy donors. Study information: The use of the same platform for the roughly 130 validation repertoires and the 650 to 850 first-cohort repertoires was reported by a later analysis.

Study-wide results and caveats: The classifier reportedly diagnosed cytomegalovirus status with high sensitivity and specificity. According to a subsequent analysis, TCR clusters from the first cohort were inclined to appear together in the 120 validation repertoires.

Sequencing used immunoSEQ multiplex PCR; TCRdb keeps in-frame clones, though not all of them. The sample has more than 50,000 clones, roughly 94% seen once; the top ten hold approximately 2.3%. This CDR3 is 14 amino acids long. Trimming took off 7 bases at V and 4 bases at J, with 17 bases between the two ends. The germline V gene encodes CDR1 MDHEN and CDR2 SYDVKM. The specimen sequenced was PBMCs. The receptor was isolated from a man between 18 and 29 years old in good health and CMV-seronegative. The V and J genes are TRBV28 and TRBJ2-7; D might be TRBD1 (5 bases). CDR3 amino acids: CASKHRNKLYEQYF. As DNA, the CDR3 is TGTGCCAGCAAGCACAGGAACAAACTATACGAGCAGTACTTC.